One sample yielded the 14 T cell receptor beta chains listed below, sequenced in a study of blood T cell repertoires in COVID-19. TCRdb keeps only in-frame clones here, not all; method: immunoSEQ multiplex PCR. This table has about 230,000 clones, about 82% appearing once. The material sequenced was peripheral blood. Receptors were obtained from a man in his fifties with COVID-19, enrolled during active disease.

The V call is TRBV19, the J call TRBJ1-3, with TRBD1 matching 7 bases. With 5 bases clipped from V and 1 base from J, the junction kept 8 bases outside the gene matches. The CDR3 contains 16 residues. Germline V gene data show CDR1 as LNHDA and CDR2 as SQIVND (reference sequence). The CDR3 loop reads CASSPGQAASGNTIYF. The CDR3 bases are TGTGCCAGTAGTCCAGGACAGGCCGCTTCTGGAAACACCATATATTTT.

V usage is TRBV7-9 and J usage is TRBJ1-5, with TRBD1 matching over 8 bases. Per germline, CDR1 SEHNR and CDR2 FQNEAQ (reference sequence). V shed 4 bases, J shed 7 bases, and the junction held 6 bases outside the gene matches. The CDR3 runs 14 residues. In DNA, the CDR3 is TGTGCCAGCAGCTCAGGGACAGGAGGGCAGCCCCAGCATTTT. As protein: CASSSGTGGQPQHF.

V gene TRBV7-2 combines with J gene TRBJ2-2; 8 nucleotides match TRBD1. In germline, CDR1 is SGHTA, CDR2 FQGNSA. The CDR3 length is 15 residues. J was trimmed by 8 bases and V by 4 bases; bases with no gene match: 9. The CDR3 coding sequence is TGTGCCAGCAGCTACGGACAGGGACTGCTGGGGGAGCTGTTTTTT. Translated, it gives CASSYGQGLLGELFF. The variable domain in full, completed from reference TRBV7-2 and TRBJ2-2, reads GAGVSQSPSNKVTEKGKDVELRCDPISGHTALYWYRQSLGQGLEFLIYFQGNSAPDKSGLPSDRFSAERTGGSVSTLTIQRTQQEDSAVYLCASSYGQGLLGELFFGEGSRLTVL.

This chain joins TRBV7-9 and TRBJ1-6; 9 nucleotides align to TRBD1. Germline V lookup: CDR1 SEHNR, CDR2 FQNEAQ (reference sequence). After removal of 5 bases from V and 5 bases from J, the junction contained 7 bases not matched to a gene. The CDR3 extends over 16 amino acids. The CDR3: CASSAGTGLHNSPLHF. As DNA, the CDR3 is TGTGCCAGCAGCGCCGGGACAGGGTTGCATAATTCACCCCTCCACTTT.

In its sample, this clone was seen once. The chain employs TRBV7-8 and TRBJ1-4, with D maybe TRBD1 (6 bases). V dropped 4 bases and J dropped 8 bases, with 17 bases sitting between them. The CDR3 sequence is 15 residues long. The V gene's germline CDR1 is SGHVS and CDR2 FQNEAQ. The CDR3 loop is CASSYQQGAREKLFF. CDR3 nucleotides: TGTGCCAGCAGCTACCAACAGGGTGCAAGGGAAAAACTGTTTTTT.

The V gene is TRBV3-1 (or the pseudogene TRBV3-2), the J gene TRBJ2-2; a possible D gene is TRBD2 (5 bases). This CDR3 is built from 19 residues. V lost 0 bases and J lost 4, with 21 bases in between. Germline loops: CDR1 LGHDT, CDR2 YNNKEL (reference sequence). CDR3 nucleotide sequence: TGTGCCAGCAGCCAAGATACTCGTAGGGCGGGCCCGAGCACCGGGGAGCTGTTTTTT. It is translated as CASSQDTRRAGPSTGELFF.

The CDR3 DNA is TGTGCCAGCAGCTCCCCCGACAGGGCACGCACAGATACGCAGTATTTT. This translates into CASSSPDRARTDTQYF. This sequence joins TRBV11-2 and TRBJ2-3; 7 bases fit TRBD1. The germline V gene encodes CDR1 SGHAT and CDR2 FQNNGV. Trimming cost V 4 bases and J 1 base; bases outside gene matches: 8. The CDR3 has 16 residues.

V is TRBV11-2 and J is TRBJ2-3, with D tentatively TRBD2 (7 bases). V was pared by 1 base and J by 2 bases, with 10 bases between. This CDR3 has 15 residues. Germline values: CDR1 SGHAT, CDR2 FQNNGV. CDR3 in DNA: TGTGCCAGCAGCTTAGCGGGGGGCCTCACAGATACGCAGTATTTT. It codes for CASSLAGGLTDTQYF.

The rearrangement joins TRBV6-1 to TRBJ1-5; TRBD1 matches at 11 bases. Germline CDR1 and CDR2: MNHNS and SASEGT. Trimming at V came to 4 bases and at J to 2 bases, leaving 13 bases not matched to a gene. This CDR3 has 19 residues. The CDR3 reads CASSANRDRGALGNQPQHF. CDR3 in DNA: TGTGCCAGCAGTGCGAACCGGGACAGGGGGGCCTTAGGCAATCAGCCCCAGCATTTT.

The CDR3 sequence is CASSARFSNTEAFF. CDR3 bases: TGTGCCAGCAGTGCACGGTTCTCGAACACTGAAGCTTTCTTT. The chain recombines TRBV27 with TRBJ1-1; D is undetermined. CDR3 size: 14 residues. Germline-derived CDR1 and CDR2 are MNHEY and SMNVEV (reference sequence). V was trimmed by 5 bases and J by 1 base, leaving 11 bases between them.

The chain uses TRBV12-3 or TRBV12-4 and TRBJ1-2; D unclear. The ends were cut back, 2 bases at V and 2 bases at J, with 3 bases in the middle. The CDR3 runs to 12 residues. The CDR3 coding sequence is TGTGCCAGCAGTTTACAAAACTATGGCTACACCTTC. It specifies CASSLQNYGYTF.

The V gene is TRBV5-1, the J gene TRBJ1-2; a possible D gene is TRBD1 (5 bases). CDR3 size: 13 residues. The V gene's germline CDR1 is SGHRS and CDR2 YFSETQ. V dropped 3 bases and J dropped 4 bases, with 10 bases sitting between them. The DNA of the CDR3 is TGCGCCAGCAGCTCAGGACAAAGCTATGGCTACACCTTC. Residues: CASSSGQSYGYTF.

The chain uses TRBV9 and TRBJ1-2, with D possibly matching TRBD1 (6 bases). This CDR3 contains 14 residues. Germline V gene sequence: CDR1 SGDLS, CDR2 YYNGEE. Trimming pared 6 bases from V and 3 bases from J, leaving 15 bases between. The CDR3 sequence: CASTRDIVDYGYTF. DNA of the CDR3: TGTGCCAGCACCCGGGACATAGTAGACTATGGCTACACCTTC. Using reference TRBV9 and TRBJ1-2 for the parts outside the CDR3, the full variable domain is DSGVTQTPKHLITATGQRVTLRCSPRSGDLSVYWYQQSLDQGLQFLIQYYNGEERAKGNILERFSAQQFPDLHSELNLSSLELGDSALYFCASTRDIVDYGYTFGSGTRLTVV.

V gene TRBV7-9 combines with J gene TRBJ1-4, with TRBD1 matching over 7 bases. V shed 3 bases and J 5 bases; nucleotides not matched to a gene: 0. The CDR3 runs to 13 residues. CDR1 is SEHNR, CDR2 FQNEAQ, per germline (reference sequence). The CDR3 region is CASSLDRNEKLFF. The CDR3, as DNA: TGTGCCAGCAGCTTGGACAGGAATGAAAAACTGTTTTTT. Full variable domain (remainder filled in from reference TRBV7-9 and TRBJ1-4): DTGVSQNPRHKITKRGQNVTFRCDPISEHNRLYWYRQTLGQGPEFLTYFQNEAQLEKSRLLSDRFSAERPKGSFSTLEIQRTEQGDSAMYLCASSLDRNEKLFFGSGTQLSVL.